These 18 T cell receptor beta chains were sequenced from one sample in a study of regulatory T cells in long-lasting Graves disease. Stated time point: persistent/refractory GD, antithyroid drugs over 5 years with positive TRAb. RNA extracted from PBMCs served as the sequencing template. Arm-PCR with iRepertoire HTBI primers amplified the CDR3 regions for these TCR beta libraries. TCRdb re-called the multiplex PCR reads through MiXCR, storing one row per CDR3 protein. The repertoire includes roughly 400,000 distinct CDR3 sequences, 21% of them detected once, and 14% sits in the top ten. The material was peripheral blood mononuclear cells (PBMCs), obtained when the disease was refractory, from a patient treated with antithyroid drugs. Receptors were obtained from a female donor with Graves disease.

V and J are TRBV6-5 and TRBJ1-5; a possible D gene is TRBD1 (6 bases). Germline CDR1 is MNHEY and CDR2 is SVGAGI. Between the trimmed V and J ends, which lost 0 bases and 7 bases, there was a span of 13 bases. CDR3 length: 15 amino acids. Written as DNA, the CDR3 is TGTGCCAGCAGTTACTCGCAGGGGCGGGGACAGCCCCAGCATTTT. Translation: CASSYSQGRGQPQHF.

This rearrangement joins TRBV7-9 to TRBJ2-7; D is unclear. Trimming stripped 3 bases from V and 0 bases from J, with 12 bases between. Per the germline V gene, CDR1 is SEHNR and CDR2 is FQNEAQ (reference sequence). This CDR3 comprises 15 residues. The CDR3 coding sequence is TGTGCCAGCAGCTTTGTCGGTTCCCCCTCCTACGAGCAGTACTTC. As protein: CASSFVGSPSYEQYF.

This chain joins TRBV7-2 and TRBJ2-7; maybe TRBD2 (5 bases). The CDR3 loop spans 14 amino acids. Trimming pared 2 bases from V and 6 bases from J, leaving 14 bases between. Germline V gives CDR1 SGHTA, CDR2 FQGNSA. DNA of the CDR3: TGTGCCAGCAGCTTAAACCGGGAAAAGAGCGAGCAGTACTTC. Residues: CASSLNREKSEQYF.

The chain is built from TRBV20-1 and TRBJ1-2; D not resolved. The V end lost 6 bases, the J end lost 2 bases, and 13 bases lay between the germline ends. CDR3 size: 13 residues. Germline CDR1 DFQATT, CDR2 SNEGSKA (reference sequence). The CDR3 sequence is CSAPRRSNYGYTF. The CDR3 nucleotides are TGCAGTGCGCCCCGACGGAGCAACTATGGCTACACCTTC.

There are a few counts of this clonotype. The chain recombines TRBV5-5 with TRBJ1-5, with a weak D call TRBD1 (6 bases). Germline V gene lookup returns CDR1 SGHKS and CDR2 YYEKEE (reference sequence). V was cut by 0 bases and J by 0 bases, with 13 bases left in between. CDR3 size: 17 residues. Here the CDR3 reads CASSLEDSYYSNQPQHF. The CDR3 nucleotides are TGTGCCAGCAGCTTGGAGGACAGTTATTATAGCAATCAGCCCCAGCATTTT.

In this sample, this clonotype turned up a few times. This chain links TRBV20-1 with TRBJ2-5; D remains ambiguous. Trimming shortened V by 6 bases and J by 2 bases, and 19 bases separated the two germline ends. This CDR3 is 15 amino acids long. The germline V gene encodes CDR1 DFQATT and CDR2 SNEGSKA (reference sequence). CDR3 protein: CSAPIVGSLQETQYF. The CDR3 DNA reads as TGCAGTGCCCCCATTGTGGGTAGCTTACAAGAGACCCAGTACTTC.

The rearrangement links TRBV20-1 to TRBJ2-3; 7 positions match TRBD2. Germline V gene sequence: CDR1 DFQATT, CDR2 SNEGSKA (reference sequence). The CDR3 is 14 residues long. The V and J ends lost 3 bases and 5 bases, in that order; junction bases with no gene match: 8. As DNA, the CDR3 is TGCAGTGCTAGTCCCGGGAGGTTACTAGATACGCAGTATTTT. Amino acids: CSASPGRLLDTQYF.

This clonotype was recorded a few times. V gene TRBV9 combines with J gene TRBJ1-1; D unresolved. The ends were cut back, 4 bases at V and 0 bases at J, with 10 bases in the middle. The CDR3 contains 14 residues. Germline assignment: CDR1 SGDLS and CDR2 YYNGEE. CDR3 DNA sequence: TGTGCCAGCAGCCCTAGTCGGATGAACACTGAAGCTTTCTTT. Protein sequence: CASSPSRMNTEAFF.

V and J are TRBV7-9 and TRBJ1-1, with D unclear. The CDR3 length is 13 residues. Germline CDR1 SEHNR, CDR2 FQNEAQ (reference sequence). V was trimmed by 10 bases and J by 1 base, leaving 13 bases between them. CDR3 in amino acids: CATLRRENTEAFF. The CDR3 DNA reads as TGTGCCACCCTGCGACGGGAGAACACTGAAGCTTTCTTT.

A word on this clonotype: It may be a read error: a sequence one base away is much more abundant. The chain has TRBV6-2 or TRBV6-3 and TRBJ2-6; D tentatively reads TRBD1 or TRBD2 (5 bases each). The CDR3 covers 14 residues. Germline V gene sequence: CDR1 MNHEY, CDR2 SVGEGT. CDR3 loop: CASSFLAGANALTF. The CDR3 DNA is TGTGCCAGCAGTTTTCTAGCTGGGGCCAACGCCCTGACTTTC.

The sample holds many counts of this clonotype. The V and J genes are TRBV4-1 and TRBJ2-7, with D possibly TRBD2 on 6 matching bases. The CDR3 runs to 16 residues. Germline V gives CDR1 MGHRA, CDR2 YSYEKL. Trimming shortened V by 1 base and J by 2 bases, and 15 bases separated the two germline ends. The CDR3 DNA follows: TGCGCCAGCAGCCAAGTTTTGAGGACTACGACCTACGAGCAGTACTTC. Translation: CASSQVLRTTTYEQYF.

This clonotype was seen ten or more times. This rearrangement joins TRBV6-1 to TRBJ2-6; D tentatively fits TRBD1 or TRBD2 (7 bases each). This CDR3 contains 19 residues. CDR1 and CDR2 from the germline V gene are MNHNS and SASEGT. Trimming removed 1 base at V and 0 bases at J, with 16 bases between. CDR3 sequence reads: CASSEDPGGVLSGANVLTF. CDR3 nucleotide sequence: TGTGCCAGCAGTGAAGATCCAGGGGGGGTGCTCTCTGGGGCCAACGTCCTGACTTTC.

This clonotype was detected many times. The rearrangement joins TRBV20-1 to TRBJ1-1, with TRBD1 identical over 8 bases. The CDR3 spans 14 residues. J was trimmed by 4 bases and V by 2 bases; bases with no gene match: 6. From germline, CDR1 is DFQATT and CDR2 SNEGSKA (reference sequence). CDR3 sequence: CSARSGQDSTEAFF. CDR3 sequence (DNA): TGCAGTGCTAGATCGGGACAGGACAGCACTGAAGCTTTCTTT.

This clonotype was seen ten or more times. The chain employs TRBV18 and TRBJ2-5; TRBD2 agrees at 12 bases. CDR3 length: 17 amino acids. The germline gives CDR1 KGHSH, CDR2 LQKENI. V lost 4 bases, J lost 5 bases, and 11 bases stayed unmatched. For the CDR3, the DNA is TGTGCCAGCTCACGGGCGACTAGCGGGAGTATCGGTGAGACCCAGTACTTC. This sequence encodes CASSRATSGSIGETQYF.

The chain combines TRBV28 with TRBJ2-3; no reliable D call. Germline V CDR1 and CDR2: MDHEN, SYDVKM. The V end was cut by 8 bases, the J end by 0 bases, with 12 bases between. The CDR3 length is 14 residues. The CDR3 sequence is CASSSVTSTDTQYF. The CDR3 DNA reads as TGTGCCAGCTCTTCCGTCACTAGCACAGATACGCAGTATTTT.

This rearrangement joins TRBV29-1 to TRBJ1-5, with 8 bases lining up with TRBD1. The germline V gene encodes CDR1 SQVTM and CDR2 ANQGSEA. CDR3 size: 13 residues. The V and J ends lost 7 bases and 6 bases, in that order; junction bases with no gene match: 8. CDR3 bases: TGCAGCGCGTGGACAGGGTCAGGTCAGCCCCAGCATTTT. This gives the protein CSAWTGSGQPQHF.

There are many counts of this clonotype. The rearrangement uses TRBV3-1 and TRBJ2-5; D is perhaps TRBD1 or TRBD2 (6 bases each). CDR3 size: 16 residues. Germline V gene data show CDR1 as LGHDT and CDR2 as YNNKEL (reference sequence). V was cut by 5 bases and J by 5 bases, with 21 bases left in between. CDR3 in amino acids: CASSSQTRGADETQYF. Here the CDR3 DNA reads TGTGCCAGCAGCTCCCAGACTAGGGGGGCTGATGAGACCCAGTACTTC.

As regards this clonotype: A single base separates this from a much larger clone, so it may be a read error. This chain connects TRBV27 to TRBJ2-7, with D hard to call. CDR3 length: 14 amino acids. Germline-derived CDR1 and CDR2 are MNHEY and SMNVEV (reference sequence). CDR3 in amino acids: CASRNGTLNYGQYF. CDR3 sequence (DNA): TGTGCCAGCAGGAATGGAACACTAAACTACGGGCAGTACTTC.